A single sample gave rise to the 12 T cell receptor beta chains below, sequenced in a study of regulatory T cells in long-lasting Graves disease. Both iRepertoire HTBI primers and Arm-PCR of CDR3 regions were used to build the TCR beta libraries. TCRdb re-derived calls from the multiplex PCR reads in MiXCR, one entry per CDR3 protein. Here the sample spans about 470,000 distinct CDR3 sequences, about 20% being singletons. Stated time point: persistent/refractory GD, antithyroid drugs over 5 years with positive TRAb. PBMCs provided the RNA from which the TCR library was made. Sequencing was performed on peripheral blood mononuclear cells (PBMCs), taken when the disease was refractory, from a patient treated with antithyroid drugs. These receptors originate from a female donor with Graves disease.

This clonotype was seen many times. This chain links TRBV11-1 with TRBJ2-2; 9 bases map to TRBD2. This CDR3 region has 15 residues. The germline V gene has CDR1 SGHAT and CDR2 FQDESV (reference sequence). After removal of 6 bases from V and 0 bases from J, the junction contained 2 bases not matched to a gene. CDR3 nucleotides: TGTGCCAGCAGTGTAGCGGGAGCGAACACCGGGGAGCTGTTTTTT. The encoded protein is CASSVAGANTGELFF.

This clonotype was recorded many times. The genes are TRBV27 and TRBJ2-5, with 13 bases lining up with TRBD2. The CDR3 has 16 residues. Per germline, CDR1 MNHEY and CDR2 SMNVEV (reference sequence). V was clipped by 8 bases and J by 2 bases; unmatched bases: 8. CDR3 coding DNA: TGTGCCAGCTCAGGACTAGCGGGAGAAGGGCAAGAGACCCAGTACTTC. This gives the protein CASSGLAGEGQETQYF.

This clonotype has only a few counts. The genes are TRBV12-3 or TRBV12-4 and TRBJ1-6, with D perhaps matching TRBD1 (5 bases). This CDR3 contains 15 residues. Trimming removed 6 bases from V and 9 bases from J, with 18 bases in between. In DNA, the CDR3 is TGTGCCAGCAGCCGGAAAACAGGATTTGGTTCACCCCTCCACTTT. As protein: CASSRKTGFGSPLHF.

This clonotype was seen repeatedly, ten times or more. The V gene is TRBV6-1, the J gene TRBJ1-1; 7 bases are shared with TRBD1. Germline assignment: CDR1 MNHNS and CDR2 SASEGT. V shed 2 bases and J 1 base; nucleotides not matched to a gene: 13. The CDR3 is made up of 18 amino acids. In DNA, the CDR3 is TGTGCCAGCAGTGAAAAGTTTGGGGCAGGGGGGAGGAACACTGAAGCTTTCTTT. Its protein is CASSEKFGAGGRNTEAFF.

The V and J genes are TRBV4-1 and TRBJ2-1; 8 nucleotides align to TRBD2. Germline V lookup: CDR1 MGHRA, CDR2 YSYEKL. Unmatched junction bases numbered 5, after V lost 0 bases and J lost 4 bases. This CDR3 region has 16 residues. The CDR3 DNA reads as TGCGCCAGCAGCCAAGAAAGACAGCGGGAGTACAATGAGCAGTTCTTC. Amino acids: CASSQERQREYNEQFF.

This clonotype has just a few counts. This chain uses TRBV5-6 with TRBJ2-5; weak D call: TRBD1 (5 bases). The CDR3 length is 14 residues. CDR1 is SGHDT and CDR2 is YYEEEE in the germline V gene. V was clipped by 4 bases and J by 5 bases, with 15 bases between them. In nucleotides, the CDR3 is TGTGCCAGCAGCATCTCAGGGTTGGGGGAGACCCAGTACTTC. It yields the protein CASSISGLGETQYF. The variable domain in full, completed from reference TRBV5-6 and TRBJ2-5, reads DAGVTQSPTHLIKTRGQQVTLRCSPKSGHDTVSWYQQALGQGPQFIFQYYEEEERQRGNFPDRFSGHQFPNYSSELNVNALLLGDSALYLCASSISGLGETQYFGPGTRLLVL.

The chain is built from TRBV5-5 and TRBJ2-2; the match to TRBD2 covers 7 bases. V was pared by 0 bases and J by 1 base, with 3 bases of the junction left unmatched. Germline V gives CDR1 SGHKS, CDR2 YYEKEE (reference sequence). The CDR3 loop spans 16 amino acids. The CDR3 is CASSLVPGGNTGELFF. The CDR3 coding sequence is TGTGCCAGCAGCTTGGTTCCGGGGGGGAACACCGGGGAGCTGTTTTTT.

The chain combines TRBV7-9 with TRBJ1-1; TRBD1 agrees at 8 bases. Germline trimming cut 5 bases from V and 11 bases from J; bases unmatched to any gene: 16. The germline V gene encodes CDR1 SEHNR and CDR2 FQNEAQ (reference sequence). The CDR3 has 15 amino acids. CDR3 bases: TGTGCCAGCAGCATACTGGGACAGGATCCGCGGTGGGCTTTCTTT. It translates to CASSILGQDPRWAFF.

V gene TRBV19 combines with J gene TRBJ1-1, with D hard to call. The ends were cut back, 5 bases at V and 1 base at J, with 14 bases in the middle. From germline, CDR1 is LNHDA and CDR2 SQIVND (reference sequence). The CDR3 spans 15 residues. The CDR3 region has the DNA TGTGCCAGTAGTCCCGAAGTCCGGGAGAACACTGAAGCTTTCTTT. Its protein is CASSPEVRENTEAFF.

In this sample, this clonotype turned up many times. The V gene is TRBV27, the J gene TRBJ2-7; D remains ambiguous. The CDR3 spans 11 residues. V gave up 2 bases and J gave up 7 bases, with 6 bases separating them. Germline V CDR1 and CDR2: MNHEY, SMNVEV (reference sequence). The CDR3 spells CASSLMGEQYF. The CDR3 nucleotides are TGTGCCAGCAGTTTAATGGGGGAGCAGTACTTC.

This clonotype was seen ten or more times. CDR3 protein: CASSNPTHGNIQYF. As DNA, the CDR3 is TGTGCCAGTAGTAACCCCACACATGGGAACATTCAGTACTTC. This sequence joins TRBV19 and TRBJ2-4, with no clear D. CDR3 length: 14 residues. Germline values: CDR1 LNHDA, CDR2 SQIVND (reference sequence). The V and J ends lost 4 bases and 7 bases respectively, with 14 bases between them.

The V gene is TRBV6-2 or TRBV6-3, the J gene TRBJ1-1; a possible D gene is TRBD1 (5 bases). Germline V gene sequence: CDR1 MNHEY, CDR2 SVGEGT. Trimming stripped 10 bases from V and 4 bases from J, with 19 bases between. The CDR3 loop spans 14 amino acids. CDR3 amino acids: CATLLEGRSTEAFF. DNA of the CDR3: TGTGCCACCCTCCTGGAGGGGAGGAGCACTGAAGCTTTCTTT.